These T cell receptor beta chains were read from a single sample in a study of blood T cell repertoires in COVID-19. The table came from immunoSEQ multiplex PCR; TCRdb's copy has only in-frame clones and leaves some out. The sample holds approximately 130,000 clones, roughly 87% seen once. Sequencing was performed on PBMCs or T cells enriched from blood (not recorded which). These receptors came from a man younger than 45 who had recovered from COVID-19. CDR3s include the opening cysteine and the closing phenylalanine or tryptophan. D genes are given only for firm matches. Clone sizes are given selectively: once, few, many, or a class where the clone is expanded.

TGTGCCAGCAGCTTAGGTCCTAAGACGGGAGAGCGGTACTTC | CASSLGPKTGERYF | TRBJ2-7 | NA | NA | 14 | TRBV7-2
TGCGCCAGCAGCTTGGATTCGGGGATCTCTGGCTACACCTTC | CASSLDSGISGYTF | TRBJ1-2 | NA | NA | 14 | TRBV5-1
TGTGCCAGCATAGGGGGCAGAGGGGGCGCGGGCACTGAAGCTTTCTTT | CASIGGRGGAGTEAFF | TRBJ1-1 | TRBD1 | few | 16 | TRBV2
TGTGCCAGCAGTGGGACTAGAGGGGGAACCCAGTACTTC | CASSGTRGGTQYF | TRBJ2-5 | TRBD2 | NA | 13 | TRBV6-2/TRBV6-3
TGTGCCAGCAGGGGGGGACAGGGGGACTTTACTAGCACAGATACGCAGTATTTT | CASRGGQGDFTSTDTQYF | TRBJ2-3 | TRBD1 | NA | 18 | TRBV5-4
TGTGCCAGCAGCTTATATCTCCTAGGGGGGACAGCGAACACTGAAGCTTTCTTT | CASSLYLLGGTANTEAFF | TRBJ1-1 | TRBD1 | once | 18 | TRBV11-2
TGTGCCAGCAGCGTAGGGGGTAGCGGGAGGACAAATGAGCAGTTCTTC | CASSVGGSGRTNEQFF | TRBJ2-1 | TRBD2 | once | 16 | TRBV9
TGTGCCAGCAGCGTAGGAGGGAACTATGGCTACACCTTC | CASSVGGNYGYTF | TRBJ1-2 | NA | once | 13 | TRBV9
TGTGCCAGCAGCTTAGGAGGAACGGTGAAAGAGACCCAGTACTTC | CASSLGGTVKETQYF | TRBJ2-5 | NA | NA | 15 | TRBV7-9
TGTGCCATCCAGGGACCAACGAGCGGGAACTATGGCTACACCTTC | CAIQGPTSGNYGYTF | TRBJ1-2 | NA | NA | 15 | TRBV10-3
TGTGCCATCGGAAGGGGTGCAGAGACCCAGTACTTC | CAIGRGAETQYF | TRBJ2-5 | NA | NA | 12 | TRBV10-3
TGTGCCAGCAGCGTAGGGGCAGGGGGCCTGGGTTCACCCCTCCACTTT | CASSVGAGGLGSPLHF | TRBJ1-6 | TRBD1 | few | 16 | TRBV9
TGCAGCGTTGATGAGGGGGCCAGTGGCTACACCTTC | CSVDEGASGYTF | TRBJ1-2 | TRBD1 | NA | 12 | TRBV29-1
TGTGCCAGCAGCCAACAAGACAGGGGGCAGAACACTGAAGCTTTCTTT | CASSQQDRGQNTEAFF | TRBJ1-1 | TRBD1 | NA | 16 | TRBV4-2
TGTGCCAGCAGTGAGCGAACGACAGGGGGCGGGACTGAAGCTTTCTTT | CASSERTTGGGTEAFF | TRBJ1-1 | TRBD1 | NA | 16 | TRBV25-1